The clone carrying this TCR beta chain came up once. Its antigen is unidentified. This sample is part of a study of graft-versus-host responses after intestinal transplantation. For the study at large: Induction using anti-thymocyte globulin, followed by tacrolimus and steroids for roughly 3 years, was given to all recipients.

Sequencing was performed with immunoSEQ multiplex PCR; in TCRdb, only in-frame clones are kept and a portion is missing. The sample lists about 94,000 clones, 75% to 95% occurring once. The TCR was taken from a human donor who received an intestinal transplant. This material consisted of unstimulated CD8+ T cells sorted from spleen or lymph node cells, taken before intestinal transplant.

The chain's CDR3 is CASSVGQGSYEQYF. The CDR3 DNA reads as TGTGCCAGCAGCGTAGGACAGGGCTCCTACGAGCAGTACTTC. The chain employs TRBV14 and TRBJ2-7; 8 positions match TRBD1. The CDR3 is 14 residues long. The V segment lost 5 bases and the J segment 0 bases; nucleotides outside the gene matches: 3. Germline values: CDR1 SGHDN, CDR2 FVKESK.